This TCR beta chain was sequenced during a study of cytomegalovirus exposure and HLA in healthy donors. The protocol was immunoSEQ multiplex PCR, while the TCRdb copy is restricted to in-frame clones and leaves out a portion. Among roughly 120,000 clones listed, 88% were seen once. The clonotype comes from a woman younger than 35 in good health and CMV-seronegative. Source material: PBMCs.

CDR3 protein: CASSSGLAVNIQYF. CDR3 bases: TGTGCCAGCAGCTCGGGACTAGCGGTAAACATTCAGTACTTC. The chain is built from TRBV28 and TRBJ2-4, with TRBD2 identical over 11 bases. With V trimmed by 6 bases and J by 6 bases, 4 bases remained unmatched. CDR1 and CDR2 (germline): MDHEN, SYDVKM. CDR3 length equals 14 residues.